The source of this T cell receptor beta chain is a study of T-cell reconstitution after alpha-beta-depleted transplantation in children. The sample holds a few counts of this clonotype. Germline values: CDR1 DFQATT, CDR2 SNEGSKA (reference sequence). The V end lost 4 bases, the J end lost 4 bases, and 11 bases lay between the germline ends. The CDR3 totals 13 residues. Preparation of the TCRbeta library was carried out with unique molecular identifiers. One entry per CDR3 protein results from TCRdb running MiXCR on the PCR reads. The repertoire includes 380,000 or so distinct CDR3 sequences, about 14% of them detected once, and around 4% sits in the top ten.

The genes are TRBV20-1 and TRBJ1-5; D not resolved. This clonotype originated in a human donor who donated a stem cell graft to a child with Fanconi anemia. Sequencing used PBMCs, obtained from the stem cell graft. This CDR3 is CSAIEGWNQPQHF. CDR3 sequence (DNA): TGCAGTGCTATTGAAGGGTGGAATCAGCCCCAGCATTTT.